This record covers a single T cell receptor beta chain. The antigen is unknown. The authors produced TCR alpha and TCR beta cDNA libraries with sample barcodes and UMIs by 5'RACE using constant-segment primers. TCRdb passed the 5' RACE reads through MiXCR, listing each CDR3 protein once. The data hold 50,000 or so distinct CDR3 sequences, with more than 9% observed a single time. This CDR3 spans 17 amino acids. V lost 3 bases, J lost 5 bases, and 19 bases lay in between. The germline V gene encodes CDR1 LNHNV and CDR2 YYDKDF (reference sequence). The sample originates from a study of T-cell memory formation after mild COVID-19. Overall study context: Largely, TCR clusters stayed within a single donor.

Study-wide points: Within pre-infection memory, some responding clones were found, suggesting cross-reactive memory joined.

The sequence derives from a man younger than 30 who had mild COVID-19 (a few samples of this study predate the infection). Cell type and time point are not known. This rearrangement joins TRBV15 to TRBJ2-2; tentatively, D is TRBD1 or TRBD2 (5 bases each). Specimen: PBMCs or a T cell subset sorted from them (not recorded which). CDR3 protein: CATSRAPPGRGTGELFF. CDR3 coding DNA: TGTGCCACCAGCAGGGCCCCCCCGGGACGAGGGACCGGGGAGCTGTTTTTT.